Presented here are 29 T cell receptor beta chains from one specimen sequenced in a study of post-analysis software for immune sequencing data. These receptors are not linked to any known antigen. Prepared TCR beta cDNA libraries contained unique molecular identifiers. TCRdb ran MiXCR on the PCR reads and lists one entry per CDR3 protein. The sample has hundreds of thousands of distinct CDR3 sequences, around 40% seen once. Findings of the study overall: Controls had lower frequencies than patients of about 5 TRBV segments, which included TRBV5-6, TRBV5-1 and TRBV20-1.

Material: blood. The receptors here all came from a girl aged 5-17 years with multiple sclerosis.

V is TRBV5-1 and J is TRBJ1-1; D may be TRBD1 (6 bases). The length of the CDR3 is 15 residues. Trimming pared 3 bases from V and 4 bases from J, leaving 16 bases between. CDR1 is SGHRS, CDR2 YFSETQ, per germline. CDR3 nucleotide sequence: TGCGCCAGCAGCTCTGCGACAGGCAGGGGCACTGAAGCTTTCTTT. Its translation is CASSSATGRGTEAFF.

This clonotype showed up just a few times. V usage is TRBV29-1 and J usage is TRBJ2-5, with D perhaps TRBD2 (7 bases). Trimming pared 7 bases from V and 4 bases from J, leaving 19 bases between. This CDR3 region has 14 residues. Looked up from germline, CDR1 is SQVTM and CDR2 is ANQGSEA. CDR3: CSAGGGSVRETQYF. CDR3 DNA: TGCAGCGCGGGGGGCGGGAGCGTGAGAGAGACCCAGTACTTC.

CDR3 loop: CSARDPRQAMNTEAFF. In DNA form, the CDR3 reads TGCAGTGCTAGAGACCCAAGACAGGCGATGAACACTGAAGCTTTCTTT. The gene calls are TRBV20-1 and TRBJ1-1; D possibly corresponds to TRBD1 (6 bases). V lost 0 bases and J lost 0, with 14 bases in between. The CDR3 covers 16 residues. CDR1 DFQATT and CDR2 SNEGSKA come from the germline V gene (reference sequence).

The chain links TRBV4-1 to TRBJ1-2, with TRBD1 matching over 7 bases. The V gene's germline CDR1 is MGHRA and CDR2 YSYEKL. CDR3 size: 16 residues. V shed 1 base, J shed 2 bases, and the junction held 7 bases outside the gene matches. The CDR3 region is CASSQVEGAENYGYTF. As DNA, the CDR3 is TGCGCCAGCAGCCAAGTGGAGGGGGCTGAAAACTATGGCTACACCTTC.

This clonotype was seen once. The chain combines TRBV6-1 with TRBJ1-4; 9 bases line up with TRBD1. The junction had 4 bases not matched to a gene; V was cut back by 7 bases and J by 4 bases. The CDR3 runs 14 residues. Germline V gives CDR1 MNHNS, CDR2 SASEGT. The chain's CDR3 is CASILDRGNEKLFF. The CDR3 bases are TGTGCCAGCATCTTGGACAGGGGTAATGAAAAACTGTTTTTT.

This rearrangement joins TRBV6-6 to TRBJ2-7; a weak D match, TRBD2 (6 bases). V shed 7 bases and J shed 1 base, with 17 bases lying between them. The germline gives CDR1 MNHNY, CDR2 SVGAGI (reference sequence). The CDR3 is 15 amino acids. The CDR3 sequence: CASITLGGRSYEQYF. As DNA, the CDR3 is TGTGCCAGCATCACACTGGGGGGTCGGTCCTACGAGCAGTACTTC.

V usage is TRBV7-8 and J usage is TRBJ1-2; TRBD1 is a possible D gene (6 bases). With 5 bases removed from V and 0 bases from J, the gap between germline ends came to 16 bases. This CDR3 spans 16 amino acids. Germline values: CDR1 SGHVS, CDR2 FQNEAQ. The CDR3 DNA sequence: TGTGCCAGCAGCCGTCGAAACAGGGAGTCTAACTATGGCTACACCTTC. It translates to CASSRRNRESNYGYTF.

This clonotype was observed a handful of times. This chain joins TRBV2 and TRBJ2-7; a weak D match, TRBD1 (6 bases). The germline V and J ends were trimmed by 9 bases and 3 bases, with 15 bases remaining between them. The CDR3 sequence is 13 residues long. Germline CDR1 SNHLY, CDR2 FYNNEI. The CDR3 spells CASGGRVDYEQYF. DNA for the CDR3: TGTGCCAGTGGGGGCAGGGTGGACTACGAGCAGTACTTC.

This clonotype was seen a few times. The chain recombines TRBV15 with TRBJ1-5, with D unclear. Germline V lookup: CDR1 LNHNV, CDR2 YYDKDF (reference sequence). Trimming cost V 0 bases and J 1 base, with 4 bases left between them. CDR3 length: 14 residues. In DNA form, the CDR3 reads TGTGCCACCAGCAGAGATGTCAGCAATCAGCCCCAGCATTTT. Amino acid sequence: CATSRDVSNQPQHF.

This clonotype was observed once. The chain carries TRBV28 and TRBJ1-5, with a possible D match to TRBD1 (5 bases). Germline CDR1 reads MDHEN; CDR2 reads SYDVKM. V lost 4 bases, J lost 4 bases, and 17 bases lay in between. CDR3 length: 16 residues. Here the CDR3 reads CASSSFRRDLNQPQHF. In DNA form, the CDR3 reads TGTGCCAGCAGTTCCTTCCGGAGGGACTTAAATCAGCCCCAGCATTTT.

The chain combines TRBV12-3 or TRBV12-4 with TRBJ2-3, with 10 bases identical to TRBD2. After removal of 6 bases from V and 4 bases from J, the junction contained 4 bases not matched to a gene. The CDR3 is 14 residues long. DNA of the CDR3: TGTGCCAGCAGACCCAGCGGGGGGGCAGATACGCAGTATTTT. Protein: CASRPSGGADTQYF.

In this sample, this clonotype turned up a few times. The rearrangement uses TRBV12-3 or TRBV12-4 and TRBJ1-2, with no clear D. Trimming took off 4 bases at V and 2 bases at J, with 8 bases between the two ends. The CDR3 spans 13 residues. CDR3 coding DNA: TGTGCCAGCAGTTCACGGCAAAACTATGGCTACACCTTC. Encoded protein: CASSSRQNYGYTF.

The chain combines TRBV20-1 with TRBJ2-1, with 9 bases that match TRBD1. With 3 bases clipped from V and 9 bases from J, the junction kept 6 bases outside the gene matches. Germline V gene lookup returns CDR1 DFQATT and CDR2 SNEGSKA (reference sequence). CDR3 length: 13 residues. Here the CDR3 reads CSASKGQGSEQFF. In DNA, the CDR3 is TGCAGTGCTAGTAAGGGACAGGGCAGTGAGCAGTTCTTC.

The chain joins TRBV12-3 or TRBV12-4 to TRBJ1-2; TRBD1 aligns across 9 bases. CDR3 size: 14 residues. Unmatched junction bases numbered 5, after V lost 3 bases and J lost 6 bases. CDR3 nucleotides: TGTGCCAGCAGTTTCTCCGGGACAGGGAATGGCTACACCTTC. Protein: CASSFSGTGNGYTF.

This clonotype was detected only a few times. This sequence joins TRBV27 and TRBJ1-1, with TRBD1 as a possible D gene (6 bases). Trimming shortened V by 10 bases and J by 5 bases, and 17 bases separated the two germline ends. CDR1 is MNHEY and CDR2 is SMNVEV in the germline V gene (reference sequence). The CDR3 is made up of 13 amino acids. CDR3 protein: CATQLTGNTEAFF. DNA of the CDR3: TGTGCCACTCAACTTACAGGGAATACTGAAGCTTTCTTT.

The chain uses TRBV3-1 and TRBJ2-5; 11 bases fit TRBD2. The last part of the DNA fits TRBJ2-7 better; the J call may be wrong. The CDR3 has 14 amino acids. Germline V gene sequence: CDR1 LGHDT, CDR2 YNNKEL (reference sequence). The CDR3 DNA reads TGTGCCAGCAGCCTTGGGACTAGCGGAGGCGAGCAGTACTTC. This encodes CASSLGTSGGEQYF.

This clonotype was seen only a few times. The CDR3 loop is CSASRGTQGVGYGYTF. The CDR3 nucleotides are TGCAGTGCTAGCCGCGGGACACAAGGGGTTGGCTATGGCTACACCTTC. The genes are TRBV20-1 and TRBJ1-2; tentative D call: TRBD1 (6 bases). The CDR3 spans 16 residues. Germline V gene lookup returns CDR1 DFQATT and CDR2 SNEGSKA (reference sequence). Trimming removed 3 bases at V and 4 bases at J, with 21 bases between.

The chain couples TRBV10-3 to TRBJ2-3, with D perhaps TRBD1 (6 bases). CDR3 size: 13 residues. V was trimmed by 5 bases and J by 2 bases, leaving 8 bases between them. CDR1 and CDR2 (germline): ENHRY, SYGVKD. The CDR3 DNA reads TGTGCCATCAGTCGGACAGACACAGATACGCAGTATTTT. It is translated as CAISRTDTDTQYF.

The J gene is TRBJ2-3, the V gene TRBV6-1; D may be TRBD1 or TRBD2 (5 bases each). This CDR3 contains 16 residues. Germline V gene data show CDR1 as MNHNS and CDR2 as SASEGT. V gave up 2 bases and J gave up 4 bases, with 16 bases separating them. CDR3 sequence reads: CASSERTGRAPDTQYF. The CDR3 DNA reads as TGTGCCAGCAGTGAACGAACGGGGCGGGCGCCAGATACGCAGTATTTT.

In this sample, this clonotype turned up many times. V and J are TRBV11-2 and TRBJ2-4, with D possibly called TRBD1 or TRBD2 (5 bases each). V was shortened by 4 bases and J by 7 bases, with 14 bases between the two germline ends. The CDR3 has 14 residues. Germline values: CDR1 SGHAT, CDR2 FQNNGV. CDR3 protein: CASSSGTLGNIQYF. DNA of the CDR3: TGTGCCAGCAGCTCGGGGACGCTTGGGAACATTCAGTACTTC.

The V call is TRBV28, the J call TRBJ2-5, with TRBD2 as a possible D gene (6 bases). The CDR3 has 14 residues. Germline CDR1 MDHEN, CDR2 SYDVKM. V was trimmed by 4 bases and J by 11 bases, leaving 20 bases between them. Here the CDR3 DNA reads TGTGCCAGCAGTTCCGGCCGACTAGTCGGTGAGCAGTACTTC. It encodes CASSSGRLVGEQYF.

This sequence joins TRBV2 and TRBJ2-1; D gene uncertain. The CDR3 is 14 amino acids. CDR1 is SNHLY and CDR2 is FYNNEI in the germline V gene. V was pared by 5 bases and J by 8 bases, with 16 bases between. The CDR3 loop reads CASSLSQSSDEQFF. CDR3 DNA sequence: TGTGCCAGCAGTTTAAGCCAGTCAAGCGATGAGCAGTTCTTC.

This clonotype was observed a few times. CDR3 coding DNA: TGTGCCAGCAGACTAAGCAGCGGGAGGAATGAGCAGTTCTTC. Its protein is CASRLSSGRNEQFF. This chain uses TRBV28 with TRBJ2-1, with 9 nucleotides matching TRBD2. The CDR3 has 14 amino acids. CDR1 is MDHEN, CDR2 SYDVKM, per germline. Trimming took 6 bases from V and 7 from J; bases not matched to a gene: 7.

About this clonotype itself: An end of the junction differs from the germline gene, which may be a read error. The genes are TRBV5-1 and TRBJ2-7; maybe TRBD1 (6 bases). The CDR3 totals 16 residues. Germline V gives CDR1 SGHRS, CDR2 YFSETQ. The CDR3 sequence is CANSRGRGQHDGEQYF. The CDR3 bases are TGCGCCAACAGCCGTGGCAGGGGTCAGCATGATGGCGAGCAGTACTTC.

This clonotype was seen a handful of times. This chain links TRBV6-6 with TRBJ1-2; D call uncertain. CDR3 size: 10 residues. CDR1 MNHNY and CDR2 SVGAGI come from the germline V gene (reference sequence). Between the trimmed V and J ends, which lost 2 bases and 10 bases, there was a span of 5 bases. CDR3 amino acids: CASSYVDYTF. As DNA, the CDR3 is TGTGCCAGCAGTTACGTAGACTACACCTTC.

The genes are TRBV7-2 and TRBJ1-2; no firm D call. The germline CDR1 and CDR2 sequences are SGHTA and FQGNSA. The germline V and J ends were trimmed by 1 base and 8 bases, with 8 bases remaining between them. The CDR3 runs 12 residues. CDR3 in amino acids: CASSLDVGGYTF. In DNA form, the CDR3 reads TGTGCCAGCAGCTTAGACGTTGGGGGCTACACCTTC.

This clonotype has just a few counts. This chain joins TRBV20-1 and TRBJ2-7; D may match TRBD1 or TRBD2 (5 bases each). CDR3 length: 14 residues. The V and J ends lost 6 bases and 1 base respectively, with 16 bases between them. Germline V gives CDR1 DFQATT, CDR2 SNEGSKA (reference sequence). The CDR3 nucleotides are TGCAGTGCCAACGAGGGGAAGGCGTCCTACGAGCAGTACTTC. Amino acids: CSANEGKASYEQYF.

This clonotype was seen a few times. The chain couples TRBV29-1 to TRBJ2-6, with D maybe TRBD2 (6 bases). Looked up from germline, CDR1 is SQVTM and CDR2 is ANQGSEA. V lost 4 bases to trimming and J lost 4 bases, with 20 bases between them. This CDR3 has 17 amino acids. This CDR3 reads CSVGAWDFVRGANVLTF. Written as DNA, the CDR3 is TGCAGCGTTGGCGCTTGGGACTTCGTGAGGGGGGCCAACGTCCTGACTTTC.

This clonotype appeared a few times. The rearrangement joins TRBV6-1 to TRBJ2-7; D uncertain. This CDR3 region has 13 residues. The ends were cut back, 2 bases at V and 0 bases at J, with 5 bases in the middle. CDR1 is MNHNS, CDR2 SASEGT, per germline. CDR3 nucleotides: TGTGCCAGCAGTGAACAGACCTCCTACGAGCAGTACTTC. This encodes CASSEQTSYEQYF.